One T cell receptor (beta chain) is described in this entry. Its cognate antigen has yet to be identified. Nothing much larger sits one base from this clone, and base qualities are not available. Different DNA sequences within this sample yield the same CDR3. The donors were healthy, HIV-negative adults who had no recently reported acute infections or vaccinations. All donors were Caucasian adults living in Nashville, Tennessee, USA. CD4+ T cells were enriched by magnetic negative selection, after which naive cells were positively selected on CD45RA and the negative fraction was taken as the memory subset. After blood collection by leukapheresis, PBMCs were isolated using Ficoll-Histopaque density gradient centrifugation and then cryopreserved in the vapor phase of liquid nitrogen. Analytical flow cytometry was used to check the purity and quantity of each magnetically sorted T cell population. From each sorted fraction, genomic DNA was isolated and quantified by UV absorbance on a Nanodrop 2000c.

The data stem from a study of shared clonotypes between healthy human individuals (dated by TCRdb to about 2020). With regard to the full study: A couple of women and a few men aged 18 to 49 years were included in the cohort. To increase sequencing depth and limit assay-specific biases, different laboratories used diverse techniques to prepare libraries and sequence TCR repertoires. Leukapheresis yielded between about 0.94 and 8.9 billion PBMCs per donor. To estimate repertoire size and how much clonotype sharing occurs between individuals, the study deeply sequenced the blood TCR repertoires of roughly 5 healthy adults. Per donor, three plates each were used for CD4 naive and CD4 memory, two for CD8 naive, and one for CD8 memory. The full study reports these points: Sampling was limited to blood, and TCR repertoires in tissue likely differ from TCR repertoires in blood. Naive subsets generally had larger estimated clonotype richness than memory subsets. Incomplete sequencing was indicated by rarefaction of sorted-subset datasets, despite the large sequencing depth. Based on pairwise subsampling, the degree of clonotype sharing among donors was expected to be affected by sequencing depth. The small number of donors limited the genetic and exposure-history diversity represented. Compared with non-shared clonotypes, clonotypes shared by all four sorted-subset donors had higher generation probabilities. Around 5% of naive CD4, 3% to 4% of naive CD8, 2.3% of memory CD4, and about 0.4% of memory CD8 clonotypes were shared across several donors.

Spanning cysteine to phenylalanine, the CDR3 consists of 14 amino acids. Kept here is only the CDR3 DNA, which spans 42 bases and is read in frame from base 1. The junction shows trimming of 4 bases on V and 2 bases on J, plus 13 bases between the germline ends. Per the germline V gene, SGHRS is the CDR1 and YFSETQ is the CDR2. Using the deep immunoSEQ assay, multiplex PCR amplified TCR CDR3 regions from genomic DNA. Genomic DNA extracted from each cell subset was distributed evenly over all wells of several immunoSEQ 96-well plates, and each plate served as one replicate. For sorted subsets, around 200 ng genomic DNA, equal to 25,000 to 35,000 T cell genomes, was loaded into each replicate PCR. Purified libraries were quantified with a Qubit 3.0 fluorometer, sized on a Bioanalyzer 2100, and re-quantified with the KAPA Library Quantification kit. A separate single-read 150-cycle Illumina NextSeq 550 flow cell was used to sequence each immunoSEQ 96-well plate. Regarding the original processing steps: Because the immunoSEQ output included only junctional sequences and no quality scores, the filtering could not be the same as the filtering used for full-length reads. To assign V/J genes and CDR3, sequences were annotated using PyIR, a Python wrapper for IgBLAST v1.9, with IMGT germline references. Reads with weak V/J assignments (E-value above 1e-6), missing CDR3, stop codons, out-of-frame junctions, or ambiguous translated residues were removed. A V3J clonotype was defined by an identical inferred V gene, J gene, and CDR3 amino acid sequence. Percentage overlap between repertoires was computed as shared unique clonotypes divided by the size of the smaller repertoire. RTK rarefaction, the Chao1 estimator, and Recon v2.1 estimates of unobserved clonotypes were used to assess repertoire richness. For all TCRbeta clonotypes obtained by the gDNA method from a few donors, generation probabilities were computed with OLGA. TCRdb took this table from immuneACCESS and kept in-frame rearrangements with V and J called. Such tables lack part of the clones; where checked against another copy, unresolved V genes explain under half of the gap, and the rest is unexplained. For V, J and clone size, that table is used; D and trimming come from the DNA. The sample table records 2 million to 2.5 million clones; less than 95% of these occur just once. The ten largest clones represent around 0.38% of the sample.

Specimen: naive CD4+ T cells from PBMCs. Sample cell subset or site, as interpreted from the label and publication: CD45RA+ positively selected. The TCR was taken from a young man in good health. Some clones in this sample may be carry-over from other donors' samples. This chain is built from TRBV5-1 and TRBJ2-7, and the D gene may be TRBD1, 6 bases matching. This receptor carries the CDR3 CASSLGAGAYEQYF. The sequenced DNA is TGCGCCAGCAGCCTGGGGGCAGGGGCCTACGAGCAGTACTTC.